A single sample is the source of the 23 T cell receptor beta chains below, sequenced in a study of regulatory T cells in long-lasting Graves disease. Time point indicated: persistent/refractory GD, antithyroid drugs over 5 years with positive TRAb. There was RNA extracted from PBMCs, and the TCR library was made from it. CDR3-region Arm-PCR and iRepertoire HTBI primers produced the TCR beta libraries. MiXCR was run by TCRdb on the multiplex PCR reads, yielding one entry per CDR3 protein. The data contain around 460,000 distinct CDR3 sequences, less than 25% of them singletons. Here the sequenced sample was peripheral blood mononuclear cells (PBMCs), taken when the disease was refractory, from a patient treated with antithyroid drugs. All receptors derive from a female donor with Graves disease.

The chain has TRBV20-1 and TRBJ1-3; D not certain. V gave up 6 bases and J gave up 4 bases, with 13 bases separating them. This CDR3 is built from 13 residues. Germline V gene sequence: CDR1 DFQATT, CDR2 SNEGSKA (reference sequence). The CDR3 loop reads CSAPEERGNTIYF. Here the CDR3 DNA reads TGCAGTGCCCCGGAAGAAAGGGGAAACACCATATATTTT.

In DNA, the CDR3 is TGTGCCAGCACTTGGGGCCACAATGAGCAGTTCTTC. Translating it yields CASTWGHNEQFF. The gene calls are TRBV28 and TRBJ2-1, with a possible D match to TRBD1 (5 bases). V dropped 7 bases and J dropped 5 bases, with 9 bases sitting between them. CDR1 and CDR2 from the germline V gene are MDHEN and SYDVKM. The CDR3 extends over 12 amino acids.

The table lists this clonotype with a count of one. Only one base separates this from a far larger clonotype, so it likely reflects a read error. This chain links TRBV6-2 or TRBV6-3 with TRBJ1-2; TRBD1 might be the D (5 bases). The V end was cut by 1 base, the J end by 3 bases, with 6 bases between. The germline CDR1 and CDR2 sequences are MNHEY and SVGEGT. The CDR3 runs 13 residues. The CDR3 sequence is CASSYWGDYGYTF. The CDR3, as DNA: TGTGCCAGCAGTTACTGGGGGGACTATGGCTACACCTTC.

For this clonotype: This may be a read error, as it is one base from a much larger clone. The gene calls are TRBV7-6 and TRBJ1-4; weak D call: TRBD1 (5 bases). The ends were cut back, 3 bases at V and 3 bases at J, with 5 bases in the middle. The V gene's germline CDR1 is SGHVS and CDR2 FNYEAQ. CDR3 length: 13 amino acids. CDR3 in amino acids: CASSLGPNEKLFF. DNA for the CDR3: TGTGCCAGCAGCTTGGGGCCTAATGAAAAACTGTTTTTT. Variable domain in full (rest from reference TRBV7-6 and TRBJ1-4): GAGVSQSPRYKVTKRGQDVALRCDPISGHVSLYWYRQALGQGPEFLTYFNYEAQQDKSGLPNDRFSAERPEGSISTLTIQRTEQRDSAMYRCASSLGPNEKLFFGSGTQLSVL.

This clonotype was observed a few times. The chain joins TRBV30 to TRBJ1-1; D call uncertain. The ends were cut back, 7 bases at V and 3 bases at J, with 15 bases in the middle. Germline V CDR1 and CDR2: GTSNPN, SVGIG (reference sequence). The CDR3 runs to 13 residues. CDR3 nucleotide sequence: TGTGCCTCAAAAACCCATCGGGACACTGAAGCTTTCTTT. This translates into CASKTHRDTEAFF.

This clonotype showed up many times. This rearrangement joins TRBV12-3 or TRBV12-4 to TRBJ1-1, with D unclear. The CDR3 loop spans 14 amino acids. V was shortened by 7 bases and J by 5 bases, with 17 bases between the two germline ends. The CDR3: CASNPGSSRTEAFF. The CDR3, as DNA: TGTGCCAGCAATCCCGGCTCGTCCCGAACTGAAGCTTTCTTT.

This clonotype was recorded a few times. The V call is TRBV15, the J call TRBJ2-2; D may correspond to TRBD1 or TRBD2 (6 bases each). The CDR3 totals 14 residues. Germline V lookup: CDR1 LNHNV, CDR2 YYDKDF (reference sequence). V was trimmed by 8 bases and J by 1 base, leaving 11 bases between them. CDR3 sequence: CATGGGRNTGELFF. The CDR3 coding sequence is TGTGCCACCGGTGGGGGGCGGAACACCGGGGAGCTGTTTTTT.

The chain is built from TRBV19 and TRBJ1-5; TRBD1 matches at 9 bases. With 4 bases clipped from V and 6 bases from J, the junction kept 10 bases outside the gene matches. Germline CDR1 LNHDA, CDR2 SQIVND (reference sequence). CDR3 length equals 16 residues. CDR3: CASSRKGQGGGQPQHF. CDR3 nucleotides: TGTGCCAGTAGTAGGAAGGGACAGGGCGGGGGTCAGCCCCAGCATTTT.

This clonotype appeared many times. This chain joins TRBV28 and TRBJ1-1; D unclear. V lost 8 bases, J lost 3 bases, and 13 bases lay in between. This CDR3 has 13 residues. Germline V gene data show CDR1 as MDHEN and CDR2 as SYDVKM. In nucleotides, the CDR3 is TGTGCCAGCTCACCCGGTAGTTACACTGAAGCTTTCTTT. Protein sequence: CASSPGSYTEAFF.

This clonotype occurred many times. The rearrangement joins TRBV6-1 to TRBJ2-5; TRBD2 is a possible D gene (5 bases). This CDR3 is built from 13 residues. CDR1 is MNHNS, CDR2 SASEGT, per germline. V shed 6 bases and J shed 5 bases, with 13 bases lying between them. The CDR3 sequence: CASSPYRGETQYF. For the CDR3, the DNA is TGTGCCAGCAGCCCTTACCGGGGTGAGACCCAGTACTTC.

A single count supports this clonotype. A single base is all that separates this from a far larger clone, so a read error is likely. The J gene is TRBJ2-7, the V gene TRBV7-9; 11 bases map to TRBD2. CDR1 is SEHNR and CDR2 is FQNEAQ in the germline V gene (reference sequence). This CDR3 has 15 amino acids. The CDR3 region is CASSLLAGGTYGQYF. CDR3 in DNA: TGTGCCAGCAGCTTACTAGCGGGGGGAACCTACGGGCAGTACTTC.

Notes on this clonotype: A much larger clone is a single base away; this may be a read error. The CDR3 does not close with the conserved phenylalanine or tryptophan, likely indicating a read error. The CDR3 here is CASREQRGASEAFS. CDR3 in DNA: TGTGCCAGCAGGGAGCAGCGGGGGGCGTCTGAAGCTTTCTCT. The chain recombines TRBV28 with TRBJ1-1; D might be TRBD1 (6 bases). The CDR3 is 14 amino acids. Germline V gene data show CDR1 as MDHEN and CDR2 as SYDVKM. The V end lost 6 bases, the J end lost 6 bases, and 17 bases lay between the germline ends.

V usage is TRBV13 and J usage is TRBJ2-2; TRBD2 matches at 16 bases. Trimming at V came to 2 bases and at J to 0 bases, leaving 3 bases not matched to a gene. Germline-derived CDR1 and CDR2 are PRHDT and FYEKMQ (reference sequence). This CDR3 spans 19 amino acids. CDR3 in amino acids: CASSLSGLAGGPNTGELFF. For the CDR3, the DNA is TGTGCCAGCAGCTTATCGGGACTAGCGGGGGGGCCGAACACCGGGGAGCTGTTTTTT.

The genes are TRBV25-1 and TRBJ2-3, with D uncertain. This CDR3 has 11 amino acids. The V gene's germline CDR1 is MGHDK and CDR2 SYGVNS. In nucleotides, the CDR3 is TGTGCTACGACTTATACAGATACGCAGTATTTT. This encodes CATTYTDTQYF.

The V gene is TRBV4-3, the J gene TRBJ1-4; D uncertain. The V gene's germline CDR1 is LGHNA and CDR2 YSLEER. The CDR3 covers 14 residues. With 0 bases removed from V and 8 bases from J, the gap between germline ends came to 10 bases. In nucleotides, the CDR3 is TGCGCCAGCAGCCAAGATAACCTAGCCGAAAAACTGTTTTTT. This sequence encodes CASSQDNLAEKLFF.

This clonotype has a count of ten or more. The rearrangement uses TRBV29-1 and TRBJ1-2; D unresolved. The length of the CDR3 is 13 residues. V lost 5 bases and J lost 2, with 12 bases in between. Germline V lookup: CDR1 SQVTM, CDR2 ANQGSEA. The CDR3 DNA reads TGCAGCGTTCTGGGTTTACCGAACTATGGCTACACCTTC. Protein product: CSVLGLPNYGYTF.

This clonotype was counted a few times. This chain uses TRBV20-1 with TRBJ2-5; TRBD1 aligns across 9 bases. V shed 5 bases, J shed 4 bases, and the junction held 5 bases outside the gene matches. Germline values: CDR1 DFQATT, CDR2 SNEGSKA (reference sequence). The CDR3 is 13 residues long. The CDR3 bases are TGCAGTGCTTGGACAGGGGAGGTAGAGACCCAGTACTTC. This translates into CSAWTGEVETQYF.

This clonotype turned up a few times. The chain couples TRBV3-1 to TRBJ1-2, with TRBD1 as a possible D gene (5 bases). The CDR3 is 15 residues long. Germline V CDR1 and CDR2: LGHDT, YNNKEL (reference sequence). Deletions cut 4 bases from V and 7 bases from J, with 19 bases between. The CDR3 coding sequence is TGTGCCAGCAGCCTTGGACCCTCAAGGAGGGGTGGCTACACCTTC. Protein product: CASSLGPSRRGGYTF.

About this clonotype itself: The germline gene is not matched at one end of the junction; a read error may be the cause. V usage is TRBV30 and J usage is TRBJ1-3; no firm D call. The CDR3 extends over 15 amino acids. Germline CDR1 and CDR2: GTSNPN and SVGIG (reference sequence). The CDR3: CAWRPRRISGNAIYF. CDR3 DNA: TGTGCCTGGAGGCCGCGGAGGATCTCTGGAAACGCCATATATTTT.

This chain uses TRBV2 with TRBJ2-3; a weak D match, TRBD2 (5 bases). The V gene's germline CDR1 is SNHLY and CDR2 FYNNEI. Trimming stripped 4 bases from V and 4 bases from J, with 15 bases between. The CDR3 sequence is 15 residues long. CDR3 sequence reads: CASSALASGADTQYF. CDR3 DNA: TGTGCCAGCAGTGCTTTAGCTTCCGGGGCAGATACGCAGTATTTT.

The chain couples TRBV20-1 to TRBJ1-2, with D perhaps matching TRBD1 (5 bases). The V end was cut by 0 bases, the J end by 8 bases, with 19 bases between. This CDR3 contains 15 residues. Germline V gene sequence: CDR1 DFQATT, CDR2 SNEGSKA (reference sequence). CDR3 protein: CSARDPRGAGGGYTF. The CDR3 DNA follows: TGCAGTGCTAGAGATCCGAGGGGCGCGGGGGGAGGCTACACCTTC.

This clonotype was picked up many times. The chain carries TRBV20-1 and TRBJ2-7; 10 nucleotides match TRBD2. V shed 6 bases and J 3 bases; nucleotides not matched to a gene: 8. This CDR3 contains 14 residues. Germline CDR1 and CDR2: DFQATT and SNEGSKA (reference sequence). This chain's CDR3 is CSATSSGSSYEQYF. CDR3 in DNA: TGCAGTGCCACCTCTAGCGGGAGCAGCTACGAGCAGTACTTC.

In its sample, this clonotype was seen many times. The chain carries TRBV12-3 or TRBV12-4 and TRBJ2-7; 8 bases match TRBD1. The CDR3 runs 15 residues. After removal of 5 bases from V and 4 bases from J, the junction contained 10 bases not matched to a gene. The CDR3 is CASSLGQADSYEQYF. CDR3 DNA: TGTGCCAGCAGTCTGGGACAGGCCGATTCTTACGAGCAGTACTTC.